These 7 T cell receptor beta chains were all obtained from the same sample, sequenced in a study of blood T cell repertoires in COVID-19. Some clones are missing from TCRdb's copy, which holds only in-frame ones; the method was immunoSEQ multiplex PCR. The table has 110,000 or so clones, nearly 85% seen once. Sequenced material: peripheral blood. These receptors were collected from a woman in her forties or fifties with acute or convalescent COVID-19.

This clone occurred a few times. A junction end diverges from the germline sequence, so it may reflect a read error. V is TRBV7-7 and J is TRBJ2-6; D unclear. This CDR3 comprises 17 residues. In germline, CDR1 is SSHAT, CDR2 FNYEAQ (reference sequence). The CDR3 loop reads CASSPTLTVAGANVLTF. DNA for the CDR3: TGTGCTAGCAGCCCCACTTTAACTGTCGCTGGGGCCAACGTCCTGACTTTC.

This clone was recorded once. This chain uses TRBV9 with TRBJ1-3, with TRBD1 identical over 8 bases. Unmatched junction bases numbered 9, after V lost 4 bases and J lost 0 bases. CDR1 and CDR2 from the germline V gene are SGDLS and YYNGEE. This CDR3 is built from 17 residues. CDR3 residues: CASSPRTGHLSGNTIYF. CDR3 nucleotides: TGTGCCAGCAGCCCCCGGACAGGGCATCTCTCTGGAAACACCATATATTTT.

J is TRBJ1-2 and V is TRBV5-6; D gene unclear. Deletions cut 3 bases from V and 6 bases from J, with 15 bases between. Germline-derived CDR1 and CDR2 are SGHDT and YYEEEE. The CDR3 runs to 14 residues. CDR3 amino acids: CASSSGQDGNGYTF. The CDR3 DNA follows: TGTGCCAGCAGCTCGGGCCAAGACGGGAATGGCTACACCTTC.

The rearrangement uses TRBV18 and TRBJ1-6; D uncertain. This CDR3 region has 13 residues. V was clipped by 6 bases and J by 5 bases, with 8 bases between them. From germline, CDR1 is KGHSH and CDR2 LQKENI. The CDR3: CASSGANNSPLHF. DNA for the CDR3: TGTGCCAGCTCGGGAGCGAATAATTCACCCCTCCACTTT.

J is TRBJ2-1 and V is TRBV5-1; TRBD2 agrees at 10 bases. Germline-derived CDR1 and CDR2 are SGHRS and YFSETQ. The length of the CDR3 is 14 residues. With V trimmed by 6 bases and J by 3 bases, 3 bases remained unmatched. The CDR3 spells CASNPSGGYNEQFF. CDR3 coding DNA: TGCGCCAGCAACCCTAGCGGGGGCTACAATGAGCAGTTCTTC.

The genes are TRBV19 and TRBJ1-2; D not certain. In germline, CDR1 is LNHDA, CDR2 SQIVND (reference sequence). Trimming left V 9 bases short and J 3 bases short, with 20 bases between. The CDR3 runs to 15 residues. The CDR3 region is CASRNLLQADYGYTF. As DNA, the CDR3 is TGTGCCAGCAGGAACTTACTTCAGGCAGACTATGGCTACACCTTC. Using reference TRBV19 and TRBJ1-2 for the parts outside the CDR3, the full variable domain is DGGITQSPKYLFRKEGQNVTLSCEQNLNHDAMYWYRQDPGQGLRLIYYSQIVNDFQKGDIAEGYSVSREKKESFPLTVTSAQKNPTAFYLCASRNLLQADYGYTFGSGTRLTVV.

This rearrangement joins TRBV5-1 to TRBJ2-2; 7 positions match TRBD1. Looked up from germline, CDR1 is SGHRS and CDR2 is YFSETQ. The trim removed 0 bases at V and 1 base at J, leaving 0 bases unmatched. The CDR3 contains 15 residues. CDR3 DNA: TGCGCCAGCAGCTTGGGGACAGGGAACACCGGGGAGCTGTTTTTT. Protein: CASSLGTGNTGELFF.